This TCR beta chain came from a study of blood T cell repertoires in COVID-19. The CDR3 is made up of 15 amino acids. V was pared by 3 bases and J by 0 bases, with 12 bases between. Germline V gene data show CDR1 as MNHEY and CDR2 as SMNVEV (reference sequence). Original handling: Amplification of reference gene primers provided the estimated nucleated cell counts. Profiling relied on immunoSEQ multiplex PCR, and the TCRdb table lists in-frame clones only, not all of them. The DNA gave D and trimming, while V, J and clone size come from that table. The sample has almost 70,000 clones, 60% to 80% seen once.

The receptor was derived from a human donor in a cohort sampled during active COVID-19. The V and J genes are TRBV27 and TRBJ2-7, with a tentative D call TRBD2 (5 bases). The specimen sequenced was peripheral blood. CDR3 sequence (DNA): TGTGCCAGCAGTTTTGAGGGCACGAGCTCCTACGAGCAGTACTTC. It codes for CASSFEGTSSYEQYF.